This TCR beta chain originates from a study of OX40 agonist ivuxolimab in advanced cancers. Study-level background: Ivuxolimab was a fully human IgG2 agonistic monoclonal antibody targeting the costimulatory receptor OX40 (CD134). Intravenous ivuxolimab was administered to patients every 2 weeks at six dose levels: 0.01, 0.1, 0.3, 1.5, 3 and 10 mg/kg. Among the roughly 54 dose-escalation patients, about 19 had hepatocellular carcinoma, 15 or so melanoma, 9 renal cell carcinoma and 9 head and neck cancer. The dose-escalation cohort was 82.7% male with a mean age of about 65 years, ranging from roughly 20 to 85. Prior anti-PD-1, anti-PD-L1 or anti-CTLA-4 therapy was permitted, and 35% to 40% of dose-escalation patients had received checkpoint inhibitors. Partial responses occurred in three dose-escalation patients: two with cutaneous melanoma and one with hepatocellular carcinoma. Peripheral TCRbeta sequencing aimed to test whether ivuxolimab altered TCR sequence diversity and caused clonal T-cell expansion. The paper reports the monotherapy dose-escalation portion (N of about 54 patients) of the phase I ivuxolimab trial.

General findings and caveats noted by the study authors: Low levels of normalized T-cell clonal expansion were also seen in some patients who did not respond. The antigen specificity of the peripheral T cells that underwent clonal expansion was not determined. At doses of 0.1 to 3.0 mg/kg, clonal expansion of both CD4+ and CD8+ blood T cells was observed from baseline to week 6. In the 0.1-3.0 mg/kg groups, partial responders were among the patients with the lowest normalized peripheral clonal expansion, particularly in CD8+ T cells. On average, CD8+ T cells showed more expanded clones than CD4+ T cells after ivuxolimab.

Genomic DNA was isolated from the sorted cells so that the TCRbeta CDR3 region could be sequenced. The immunoSEQ Assay was used for sequencing of TCRbeta CDR3 regions. The table was pulled from immuneACCESS by TCRdb, which kept in-frame rearrangements only. Such tables lose some clones; where checked, under half of the loss comes from unresolved V genes, and the rest has no known cause. The sample records about 9,200 clones, 60% to 85% of which are singletons. About a fifth of the sample goes to the ten largest clones. As concerns this clone: Its antigen is unknown. Base quality data are lacking; no much larger clone is found one base away.

The trial excluded patients who had a history of autoimmune disease or were on systemic immunosuppression. In every dose cohort, peripheral blood was drawn for TCR sequencing at baseline, cycle 4 day 1, and cycle 7 day 1. Samples came from an open-label, multicenter, first-in-human phase I dose-escalation trial of ivuxolimab. Adults with locally advanced or metastatic melanoma, renal cell, hepatocellular, or head and neck squamous cell carcinoma were enrolled in the trial. CD4+ and CD8+ T cells were sorted separately from peripheral blood before TCR sequencing. The TCR comes from an adult with an advanced solid tumor such as melanoma, head and neck, liver or kidney cancer. The sequences come from CD4+ or CD8+ T cells sorted from blood, collected in a trial of the OX40 agonist ivuxolimab.

The sequenced DNA: TGCGCCAGCAGCTCTGACAGGGCCCGGGGGGATTGGGAGCTGTTTTTT. This yields the protein CASSSDRARGDWELFF. The chain was built from TRBV5-1 and TRBJ2-2; the D gene assignment is perhaps TRBD1 or TRBD2, with each matching 7 bases. Trimming removed 3 bases from V and 9 bases from J, leaving 21 bases between the germline ends. Including cysteine and phenylalanine, the CDR3 has 16 amino acids. Kept here is only the CDR3 DNA, which spans 48 bases and is read in frame from base 1. The germline V gene sets CDR1 to SGHRS and CDR2 to YFSETQ.